This TCR beta chain was obtained from a study of identical twins. Through template switching, a universal primer site was introduced, and the cDNA contained unique molecular identifiers. TCRdb passed the 5' RACE reads through MiXCR, listing each CDR3 protein once. The data contain more than 400,000 distinct CDR3 sequences, roughly 15% of them seen just once; the ten biggest clones take up 0.44%. Per the germline V gene, CDR1 is SGHRS and CDR2 is YFSETQ. The CDR3 covers 13 residues. The V end was cut by 1 base, the J end by 10 bases, with 12 bases between. The sample was also reused in another study, on yellow fever vaccine responses in identical twins.

The chain uses TRBV5-1 and TRBJ2-1; D possibly corresponds to TRBD2 (5 bases). Sequencing was performed on CD4+ T cells sorted from blood. This sequence originates from a woman younger than 30 in good health. CDR3 residues: CASSLKTGYEQFF. The CDR3, as DNA: TGCGCCAGCAGCTTGAAAACGGGATACGAGCAGTTCTTC.